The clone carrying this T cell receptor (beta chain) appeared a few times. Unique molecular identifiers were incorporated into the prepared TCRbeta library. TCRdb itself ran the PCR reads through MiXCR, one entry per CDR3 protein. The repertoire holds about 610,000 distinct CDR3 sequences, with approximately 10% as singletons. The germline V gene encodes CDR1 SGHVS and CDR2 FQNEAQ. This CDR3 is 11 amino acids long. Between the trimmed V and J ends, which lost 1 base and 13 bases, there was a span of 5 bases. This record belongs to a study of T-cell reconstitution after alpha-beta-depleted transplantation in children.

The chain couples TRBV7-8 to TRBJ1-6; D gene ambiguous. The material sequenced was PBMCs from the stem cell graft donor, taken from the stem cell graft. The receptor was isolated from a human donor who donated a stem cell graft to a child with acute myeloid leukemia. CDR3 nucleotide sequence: TGTGCCAGCAGCTTAGGTCGGCCCCTCCACTTT. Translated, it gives CASSLGRPLHF. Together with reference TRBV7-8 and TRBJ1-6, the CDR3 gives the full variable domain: GAGVSQSPRYKVAKRGQDVALRCDPISGHVSLFWYQQALGQGPEFLTYFQNEAQLDKSGLPSDRFFAERPEGSVSTLKIQRTQQEDSAVYLCASSLGRPLHFGNGTRLTVT.